This T cell receptor beta chain stems from a study of T-cell memory formation after mild COVID-19. Trimming cost V 3 bases and J 2 bases; bases outside gene matches: 9. The CDR3 consists of 16 residues. The germline V gene has CDR1 SGHKS and CDR2 YYEKEE (reference sequence). From the 5' RACE reads, TCRdb called clonotypes with MiXCR, one entry per CDR3 protein. The sample contains a few hundred thousand distinct CDR3 sequences, around 15% of which appear only once. This rearrangement joins TRBV5-5 to TRBJ2-5, with 8 bases that match TRBD2. The source is a man in his late teens or twenties who had mild COVID-19 (a few samples of this study predate the infection). Cell type and time point are not known. The sequenced sample consisted of PBMCs or a T cell subset sorted from them (not recorded which). The CDR3 protein is CASSYERAGAQETQYF. Written as DNA, the CDR3 is TGTGCCAGCAGCTATGAACGAGCGGGGGCGCAAGAGACCCAGTACTTC.